These 7 T cell receptor beta chains originate from one sample sequenced in a study of CD8 T cells in ankylosing spondylitis. TCRdb reprocessed the 5' RACE reads with MiXCR, giving one entry per CDR3 protein. The table includes approximately 35,000 distinct CDR3 sequences, 13% to 15% detected once. Sequencing input: blood. These TCRs come from a male donor with ankylosing spondylitis or in good health (not recorded which).

V usage is TRBV4-1 and J usage is TRBJ1-1; 7 positions match TRBD1. The CDR3 has 17 amino acids. From germline, CDR1 is MGHRA and CDR2 YSYEKL. Trimming at V came to 2 bases and at J to 0 bases, leaving 9 bases not matched to a gene. The CDR3 here is CASSQRTLGQMNTEAFF. The CDR3 nucleotides read TGCGCCAGCAGCCAACGGACCCTGGGACAGATGAACACTGAAGCTTTCTTT.

The chain couples TRBV6-4 to TRBJ2-1, with D perhaps TRBD2 (6 bases). The CDR3 length is 14 residues. CDR1 and CDR2 from the germline V gene are MRHNA and SNTAGT. Trimming left V 4 bases short and J 4 bases short, with 11 bases between. CDR3 in DNA: TGTGCCAGCAGTGTGGGGCGGGATTACAATGAGCAGTTCTTC. Translation gives CASSVGRDYNEQFF.

This clonotype has a handful of counts. The CDR3, as DNA: TGTGCCAGCAGTGAAACTGGGGGCACAGATACGCAGTATTTT. It codes for CASSETGGTDTQYF. The chain recombines TRBV27 with TRBJ2-3; D remains ambiguous. The CDR3 loop spans 14 amino acids. V gave up 5 bases and J gave up 1 base, with 10 bases separating them. CDR1 and CDR2 (germline): MNHEY, SMNVEV (reference sequence).

V usage is TRBV5-5 and J usage is TRBJ1-3; D uncertain. CDR1 and CDR2 (germline): SGHKS, YYEKEE (reference sequence). The V end was cut by 1 base, the J end by 2 bases, with 7 bases between. CDR3 length equals 14 residues. The DNA for the CDR3 is TGTGCCAGCAGCTTGAGACACACTGGAAACACCATATATTTT. It translates to CASSLRHTGNTIYF.

This chain uses TRBV4-3 with TRBJ2-7; TRBD2 matches 8 bases. This CDR3 has 17 residues. V dropped 0 bases and J dropped 1; count of bases not matched to a gene: 8. Germline CDR1 reads LGHNA; CDR2 reads YSLEER. CDR3 sequence reads: CASSQENMLAGSYEQYF. The CDR3 DNA is TGCGCCAGCAGCCAAGAAAATATGCTAGCGGGTTCCTACGAGCAGTACTTC.

This clonotype appeared a few times. The chain carries TRBV11-1 and TRBJ2-1; D unresolved. Deletions cut 5 bases from V and 0 bases from J, with 14 bases between. Germline V gives CDR1 SGHAT, CDR2 FQDESV (reference sequence). The CDR3 loop spans 16 amino acids. The CDR3 DNA reads TGTGCCAGCAGCCAAAGGCCCCTTAGCTCCTACAATGAGCAGTTCTTC. It encodes CASSQRPLSSYNEQFF.

This clonotype was seen a few times. The chain uses TRBV5-6 and TRBJ2-7, with D possibly being TRBD1 (6 bases). The CDR3 sequence is 12 residues long. Germline V gene sequence: CDR1 SGHDT, CDR2 YYEEEE. Trimming left V 4 bases short and J 6 bases short, with 11 bases between. The CDR3: CASSADSREQYF. CDR3 bases: TGTGCCAGCAGCGCGGACAGCCGCGAGCAGTACTTC.